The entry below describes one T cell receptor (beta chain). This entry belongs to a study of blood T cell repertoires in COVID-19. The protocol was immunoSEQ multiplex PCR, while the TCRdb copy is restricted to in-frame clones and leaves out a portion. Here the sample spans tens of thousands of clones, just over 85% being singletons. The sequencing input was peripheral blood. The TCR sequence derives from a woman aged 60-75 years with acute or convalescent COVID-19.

The CDR3 loop is CASSAGARTDTQYF. The DNA of the CDR3 is TGTGCCAGCAGTGCAGGGGCCCGCACAGATACGCAGTATTTT. This chain connects TRBV2 to TRBJ2-3; tentative D call: TRBD1 (6 bases). This CDR3 region has 14 residues. The germline gives CDR1 SNHLY, CDR2 FYNNEI. Between the trimmed V and J ends, which lost 4 bases and 1 base, there was a span of 9 bases.